What follows is one T cell receptor (beta chain) and its context. Its target is not known. Researchers ran the PCR with 60 Vbeta and 13 Jbeta primers. Clones were sequenced by immunoSEQ multiplex PCR, and TCRdb holds only the in-frame ones, with some missing. The table records about 150,000 clones, approximately 81% of them present only once. The sample comes from a study of cytomegalovirus exposure and HLA in healthy donors. Study-wide results and caveats: A previous analysis found most TCR beta V segments productive roughly 87% or roughly 30% of the time. A later analysis found common viral pathogens apparently linked to several of the most significant clusters.

Germline V gene sequence: CDR1 MGHDK, CDR2 SYGVNS. The CDR3 extends over 13 amino acids. The ends lost 6 bases at V and 8 bases at J; junction bases unmatched: 3. This receptor was taken from a boy between 2 and 15 years old in good health and CMV-seronegative. The chain has TRBV25-1 and TRBJ2-2; TRBD1 agrees at 10 bases. Sequences were obtained from PBMCs. The CDR3 coding sequence is TGTGCCAGCAGGACAGGGGGCGCGGGGGAGCTGTTTTTT. The encoded protein is CASRTGGAGELFF. Drawing the rest from reference TRBV25-1 and TRBJ2-2, the complete variable domain is EADIYQTPRYLVIGTGKKITLECSQTMGHDKMYWYQQDPGMELHLIHYSYGVNSTEKGDLSSESTVSRIRTEHFPLTLESARPSHTSQYLCASRTGGAGELFFGEGSRLTVL.